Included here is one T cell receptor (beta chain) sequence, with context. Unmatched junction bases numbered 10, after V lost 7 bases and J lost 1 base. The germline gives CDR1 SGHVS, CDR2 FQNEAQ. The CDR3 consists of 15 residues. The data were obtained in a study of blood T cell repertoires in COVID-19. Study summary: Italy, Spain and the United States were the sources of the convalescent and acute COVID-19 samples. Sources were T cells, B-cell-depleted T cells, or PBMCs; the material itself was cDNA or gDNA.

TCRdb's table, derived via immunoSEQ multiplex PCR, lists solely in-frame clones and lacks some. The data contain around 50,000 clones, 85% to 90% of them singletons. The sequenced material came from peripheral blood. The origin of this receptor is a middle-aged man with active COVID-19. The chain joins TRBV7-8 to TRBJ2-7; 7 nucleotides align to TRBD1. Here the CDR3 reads CASKKDRDLSYEQYF. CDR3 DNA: TGTGCCAGCAAAAAAGACAGGGACCTATCCTACGAGCAGTACTTC.